This TCR beta chain was identified during a study of T cells in Graves' hyperthyroidism and ophthalmopathy. The wider study: Sampling of peripheral blood happened at initial diagnosis, prior to any treatment. Findings and caveats of the study: Stable hyperthyroidism and ophthalmopathy were separated using 13 V-J signatures. With a median lead of 6.5 months before onset, the model predicted ophthalmopathy.

RNA transcripts yielded amplified TCR beta CDR3 regions. TCR CDR3 regions were first amplified by RT-PCR with HTBI primers. Each CDR3 protein gets one entry after TCRdb re-called the multiplex PCR reads with MiXCR. The repertoire consists of about 300,000 distinct CDR3 sequences, with around a fifth occurring once and the leading ten covering under 45%. This clonotype occurred many times. Its antigen is not identified. This CDR3 has 17 amino acids. CDR1 is ENHRY and CDR2 is SYGVKD in the germline V gene. Trimming shortened V by 2 bases and J by 1 base, and 15 bases separated the two germline ends. Sequencing input: blood. The origin of this receptor is a man between 50 and 59 years old with Graves' ophthalmopathy. The rearrangement joins TRBV10-3 to TRBJ1-5; TRBD1 might be the D (6 bases). CDR3: CAISERDQGQSNQPQHF. CDR3 coding DNA: TGTGCCATCAGTGAGAGAGACCAGGGACAAAGCAATCAGCCCCAGCATTTT.